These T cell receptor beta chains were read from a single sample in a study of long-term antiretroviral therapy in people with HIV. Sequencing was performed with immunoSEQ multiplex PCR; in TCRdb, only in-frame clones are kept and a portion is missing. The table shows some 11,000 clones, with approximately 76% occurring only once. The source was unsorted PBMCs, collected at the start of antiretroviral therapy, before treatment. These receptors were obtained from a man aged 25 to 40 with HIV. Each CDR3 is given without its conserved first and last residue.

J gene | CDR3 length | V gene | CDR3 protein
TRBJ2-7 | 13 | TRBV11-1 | ASSFSGGPSYEQY
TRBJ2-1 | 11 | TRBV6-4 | ASSDGAYNEQF
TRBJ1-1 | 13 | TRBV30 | AWRGWGQTNTEAF
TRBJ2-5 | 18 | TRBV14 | ASSQDYAGLAGGPKETQY
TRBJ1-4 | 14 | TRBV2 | ASSITGGEGGEKLF
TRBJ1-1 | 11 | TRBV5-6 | ASSHSTNTEAF
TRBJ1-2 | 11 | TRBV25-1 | ASSLDRTAGYT
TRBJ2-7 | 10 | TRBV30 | AWGSLRIEQY
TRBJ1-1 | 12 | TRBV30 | AWSDGYRNTEAF
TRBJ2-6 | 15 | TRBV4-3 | ASSQGTGGSGANVLT
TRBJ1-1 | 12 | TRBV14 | ASSQATKNTEAF
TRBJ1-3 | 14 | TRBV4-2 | ASSQEGRTNGNTIY
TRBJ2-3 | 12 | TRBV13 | ASSSWDSSDTQY
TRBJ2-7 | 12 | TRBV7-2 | ASSFIGRDGEQY
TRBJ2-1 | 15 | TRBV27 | ASSFTSLASNPNEQF
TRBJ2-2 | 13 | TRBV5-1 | ASSNGLAGSGELF
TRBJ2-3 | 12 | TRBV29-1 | SVGGGLNSNTQY
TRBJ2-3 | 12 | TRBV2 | ASSPEARTDTQY
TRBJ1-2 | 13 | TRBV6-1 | ASSRGHADNYGYT
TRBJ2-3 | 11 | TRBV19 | ASRDLARDTQY
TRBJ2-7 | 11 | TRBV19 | ASSIGHSTEQY
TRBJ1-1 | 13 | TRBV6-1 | ASSEAVGGGTEAF
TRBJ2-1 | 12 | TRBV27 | ASSEGLTRNEQF